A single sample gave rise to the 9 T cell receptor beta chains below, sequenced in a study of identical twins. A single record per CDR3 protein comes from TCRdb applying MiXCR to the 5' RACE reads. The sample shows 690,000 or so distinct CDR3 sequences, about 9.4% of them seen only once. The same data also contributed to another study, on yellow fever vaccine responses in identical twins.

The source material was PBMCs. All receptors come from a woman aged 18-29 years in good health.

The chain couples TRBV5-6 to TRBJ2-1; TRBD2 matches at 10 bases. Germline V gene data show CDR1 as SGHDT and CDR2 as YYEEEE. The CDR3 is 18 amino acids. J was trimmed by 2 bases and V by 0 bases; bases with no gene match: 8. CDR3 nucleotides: TGTGCCAGCAGCTTGGTAGCGCTAGCGGGGGCCCCCTACAATGAGCAGTTCTTC. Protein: CASSLVALAGAPYNEQFF.

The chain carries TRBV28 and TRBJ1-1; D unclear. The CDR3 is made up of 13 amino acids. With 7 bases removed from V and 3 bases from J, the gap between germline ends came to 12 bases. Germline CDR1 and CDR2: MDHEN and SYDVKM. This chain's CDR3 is CASTIPADTEAFF. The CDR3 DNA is TGTGCCAGCACCATCCCAGCGGACACTGAAGCTTTCTTT.

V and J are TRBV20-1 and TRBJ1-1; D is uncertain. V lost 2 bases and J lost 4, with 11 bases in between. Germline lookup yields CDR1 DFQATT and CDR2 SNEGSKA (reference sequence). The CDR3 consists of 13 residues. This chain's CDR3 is CSARIIGGTEAFF. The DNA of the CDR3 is TGCAGTGCTAGAATAATAGGAGGCACTGAAGCTTTCTTT.

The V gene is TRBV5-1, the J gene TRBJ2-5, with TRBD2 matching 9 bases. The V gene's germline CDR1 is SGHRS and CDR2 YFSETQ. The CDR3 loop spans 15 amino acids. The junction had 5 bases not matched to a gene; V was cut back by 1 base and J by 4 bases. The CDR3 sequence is CASSLSASGAETQYF. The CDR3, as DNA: TGCGCCAGCAGCTTGTCGGCTAGCGGGGCAGAGACCCAGTACTTC.

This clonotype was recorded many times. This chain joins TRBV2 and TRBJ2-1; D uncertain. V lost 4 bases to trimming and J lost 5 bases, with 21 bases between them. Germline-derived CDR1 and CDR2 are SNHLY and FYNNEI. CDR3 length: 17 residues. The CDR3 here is CASSGAIDLFGDNEQFF. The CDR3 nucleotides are TGTGCCAGCAGTGGGGCTATTGACTTATTTGGGGACAATGAGCAGTTCTTC.

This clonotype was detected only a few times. The CDR3 nucleotides are TGTGCCAGCAGCCAACTGGGGGTAACTGAAGCTTTCTTT. Residues: CASSQLGVTEAFF. The rearrangement joins TRBV14 to TRBJ1-1, with a weak D call TRBD1 (5 bases). V was pared by 2 bases and J by 5 bases, with 9 bases between. The germline CDR1 and CDR2 sequences are SGHDN and FVKESK. This CDR3 has 13 amino acids.

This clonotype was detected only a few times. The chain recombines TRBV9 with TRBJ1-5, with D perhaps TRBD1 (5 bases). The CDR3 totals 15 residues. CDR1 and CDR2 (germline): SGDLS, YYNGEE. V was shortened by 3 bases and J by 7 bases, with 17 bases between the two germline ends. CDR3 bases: TGTGCCAGCAGCGCCCAGGGTGGGGCAGGGCAGCCCCAGCATTTT. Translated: CASSAQGGAGQPQHF.

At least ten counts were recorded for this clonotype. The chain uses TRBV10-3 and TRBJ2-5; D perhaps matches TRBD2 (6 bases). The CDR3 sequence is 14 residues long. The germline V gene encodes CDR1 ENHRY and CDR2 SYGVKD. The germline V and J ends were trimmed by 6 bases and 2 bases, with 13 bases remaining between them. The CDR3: CAIREGQTQETQYF. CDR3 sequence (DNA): TGTGCCATCAGGGAGGGGCAGACACAAGAGACCCAGTACTTC.

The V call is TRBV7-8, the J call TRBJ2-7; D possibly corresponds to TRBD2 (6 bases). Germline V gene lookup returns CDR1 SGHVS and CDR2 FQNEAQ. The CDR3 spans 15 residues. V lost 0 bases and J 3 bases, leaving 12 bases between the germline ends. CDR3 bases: TGTGCCAGCAGCTTAGCGGGGGGAGTAGGCTACGAGCAGTACTTC. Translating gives CASSLAGGVGYEQYF.